This paragraph covers one TCR beta chain sequence. Its antigen is not yet known. Within one base of it there is no much larger clone, and no base qualities were kept. The data were obtained in a study of cytomegalovirus exposure and HLA in healthy donors (dated by TCRdb to between 2016 and 2019). About the full investigation: In an earlier analysis of approximately 500 of the donors, 276 Gb of sequence data and 100 million or so unique TCR beta sequences from about 179 million T cells were reported. In an earlier analysis of roughly 580 of the donors, high-throughput TCR beta sequencing was used to judge whether each TCR beta V gene segment behaved as functional or pseudogenic. All discovery cohort repertoires had been generated on a single sequencing platform. A later genetic analysis used genome-wide SNP genotypes for about 60% of the roughly 670 donors, treating that subset as a discovery cohort. The genetic ancestry cluster associated with self-reported Caucasian donors included approximately 85% of the approximately 400 genotyped donors. In the later analysis, no new phenotypic data were used to find candidate immune exposures; instead, reliance was placed on TCR beta sequences and their occurrence across donors. A separate validation cohort of 100 to 150 different subjects was used in addition to the approximately 610-subject first cohort. Both class I and class II loci were covered by HLA typing, at four-digit resolution. Roughly five DR-DQ haplotypes were handled as single units for association and clustering because linkage in the cohort was strong. Among some 400 genotyped donors of the cohort, an average of approximately 240,000 unique TCR beta nucleotide sequences was sequenced per donor, of which roughly 17% were non-productive. An early release covering 550 to 700 HLA-typed donors comprised about 320 gigabases of sequencing data and 85 million or so unique TCR sequences. The study aimed to test whether cataloging public T cell receptors could reveal signatures of past pathogen exposure. The study used immunosequencing to profile the T cell repertoires of 666 subjects and linked those repertoires to cytomegalovirus serostatus. To predict cytomegalovirus infection status, the study brought together high-throughput TCR immunosequencing, statistical association of individual TCRs with disease status, and machine learning. Alongside the repertoire data, information on donor age, sex, ethnicity and CMV serostatus was compiled. The number of typed donors differed by locus: about 629-640 for A, B, C, DRB1 and DQB1; 522 for DQA1; 600 to 610 for DPA1; and 400 to 480 for DPB1. To study patterns of TCR occurrence, a later analysis re-analyzed previously published TCR beta repertoires from 700 or so donors and added high-resolution HLA genotyping.

V is pruned by 1 base and J by 4 bases, leaving 9 bases of the junction without a gene match. The germline V gene sets CDR1 to MGHRA and CDR2 to YSYEKL. The CDR3 runs 16 residues from the cysteine to the phenylalanine. Only CDR3 DNA is held: 48 bases, read in frame from base 1. Receptor amplification or capture employed the immunoSEQ multiplex PCR assay. The multiplex PCR relied on a mix of 60 forward primers for TCR Vbeta segments and 13 reverse primers for TCR Jbeta segments. A multiplex PCR assay on genomic DNA amplified the CDR3 region of rearranged TCR beta genes. The amplified TCR beta libraries were sequenced on the Illumina HiSeq System as 87-base-pair reads. The source study handled its data this way. A later analysis tallied 75 million to 85 million unique TCR beta chains across the 610 or so repertoires, and approximately 9.9 million of those chains were shared by two or more donors. To remove PCR and sequencing errors, raw reads were error-corrected and collapsed into unique sequences using a nearest-neighbor algorithm that merged closely related sequences. To assign V, D and J gene segments, CDR3 sequences were aligned to IMGT reference sequences. Each retained sequence needed at least a six-nucleotide match to both a V gene segment and a J gene segment. Rearrangements were called productive when the CDR3 lacked stop codons and stayed in frame with V and J; all others were non-productive. CDR3 was defined according to IMGT convention as the region running from the second conserved V-encoded cysteine to the conserved J-encoded phenylalanine. The earlier analysis of about 530 of the donors excluded any sequence lacking an unambiguous match to a single V gene segment. An earlier analysis of a few hundred of the donors called V segments functional above 56.7% productive rearrangements and segregating when the between-donor standard deviation exceeded 5%. A statistical classification framework was developed to diagnose cytomegalovirus status using the catalog of TCR beta chain sequences. In a later analysis, TCR nucleotide sequences were compared against IMGT/GENE-DB human TR gene sequences so that V and J genes could be assigned. In a later analysis, CDR3 sequences and most-parsimonious VDJ recombination scenarios were assigned using the TCRdist pipeline. In a later analysis, each TCR beta chain was defined by its CDR3 amino acid sequence together with its V-gene family, and reads lacking a unique V-gene family were excluded. A later analysis removed over 500 highly shared, low-generation-probability nucleotide sequences to deal with suspected cross-contamination and a sequencing artifact. In a later analysis, a clonal expansion index was calculated for each public chain from normalized within-repertoire ranks of inferred template counts. In a later analysis, generation probabilities were computed with a VDJ recombination model fitted to out-of-frame rearrangements, and the resulting probabilities were checked against IGoR. In a later analysis, hypergeometric tests were used to score TCR-TCR, TCR-HLA and TCR-CMV co-occurrence, with a repertoire-size bias correction applied to TCR pairs. In a later analysis, false discovery rates were estimated by permuting HLA or CMV assignments 20 times. In a later analysis, co-occurring TCRs were grouped using DBSCAN, and TCRdist sequence similarity was added for clustering within HLA-allele-positive subsets. For co-occurrence clustering, repertoires with fewer than 30,000 or more than 120,000 public chains were excluded, along with five repertoires with anomalous nucleotide sharing. TCRdb re-hosts the immuneACCESS table, in-frame sequences only. Its copies lack some clones; in the studies checked, an unresolved V gene accounts for under half of them, and the cause for the rest is not known. V, J and clone size reflect that table, while D and trimming were determined from the DNA. For this sample there are about 110,000 clones; 60% to 85% appear just once. Roughly 5.7% of the sample rests with the top ten.

Overall results and qualifications from the work: This cohort had only TCR beta chains sequenced, and the lack of alpha or paired-chain data limited which features could be detected. According to a later analysis, most CMV-associated TCR beta chains appeared to be HLA-restricted, and the HLA associations seemed to be driven largely by CMV exposure. Because the 87-base-pair reads could not distinguish some IMGT-functional V segments, including TRBV6-2 and TRBV6-3, those segments were excluded. In a later analysis, HLA-associated TCR beta chains were found to be more clonally expanded and to have lower generation probabilities than equally common non-associated chains. Because HLA typing was missing for some donors at each locus, association tests included only the typed subset. In vitro tests confirmed that a few of the cytomegalovirus-associated TCR beta chains recognize cytomegalovirus antigens. V-gene and J-gene trimming of TCR beta chains was associated with a missense DCLRE1C variant in a later genetic analysis, and the association was replicated in an independent cohort. Linkage disequilibrium might explain the correlated functional status among segregating V segments, but an unknown experimental factor could not be excluded. Cytomegalovirus status was reported to be diagnosed by the classifier with high specificity and sensitivity in both the original and validation cohorts. A total of fewer than 200 TCR beta chains were listed by the study as associated with cytomegalovirus. An earlier analysis of some 590 of the donors showed that most TCR beta V segments appeared in productive rearrangements either about 87% or about 30% of the time, which broadly matched IMGT annotations. A further reported finding was that TCR beta sequences accurately predicted the HLA-A and HLA-B alleles for most subjects in the first cohort. A cluster of highly shared sequence variants was judged likely to be a technical artifact of the sequencing pipeline. For the cohort, immune exposure information was limited to CMV serostatus. Sequencing depth was assumed to be roughly uniform across donors in the presence/absence analyses, though that assumption may not hold. Because counts were too low, roughly 17 rarely observed V segments, including chromosome 9 orphons, were left out of the earlier analysis of 587 of the donors. While some public TCRs were present in many individuals, most TCR sequences turned up only very rarely across donors. According to a later analysis, TCR association rates differed among HLA loci, with DRB1 alleles showing the most associated TCRs and HLA-C alleles showing the fewest. It was suggested by the authors that the approach could potentially be generalized to other disease states and immunological phenotypes. Strong co-occurrence of HLA alleles, especially DR and DQ, made assigning TCR associations to individual alleles difficult. A later analysis associated 15,000 to 20,000 TCR beta sequences with specific HLA alleles at a false discovery rate of 0.05. A later genetic analysis reported fewer N-insertions in productive TCRs among donors in an Asian-associated ancestry cluster than the roughly 690-donor mean. According to a later analysis, parvovirus B19, influenza, CMV and Epstein-Barr virus appeared linked to several top co-occurrence clusters.

In total, roughly 670 healthy bone marrow donors made up the cohort. At the time of sampling, all cohort members were nominally healthy, though unrecorded immune exposures were likely present. The donor was CMV seronegative and belonged to the group of around 400 seronegative cohort members. A peripheral blood sample was provided by each donor, and peripheral blood mononuclear cells were used for TCR beta sequencing. Genomic DNA was extracted from the blood cell samples with the Qiagen DNeasy Blood Extraction Kit. The rearranged segments are TRBV4-1 and TRBJ1-2; 7 bases in the middle match TRBD1. The sequence was collected from a male donor in good health and CMV-seronegative. What was sequenced was PBMCs. The DNA sequence is given as TGCGCCAGCAGCCAAGGGGGGACAGCTACCATCTATGGCTACACCTTC. Protein translation: CASSQGGTATIYGYTF.